Detailed here is one T cell receptor (beta chain). What it recognizes is unknown. The data originate from a study of shared clonotypes between healthy human individuals. Whole-study findings and limits: Expectations were that clonotype sharing among donors would be affected by sequencing depth.

Unsorted samples relied on tens of millions of PBMCs, which served as the source of genomic DNA. Genomic DNA from each subset was divided evenly over several immunoSEQ plates. Researchers sequenced unsorted PBMC DNA using ten immunoSEQ deep assay plates. Libraries were prepared by immunoSEQ multiplex PCR; TCRdb keeps only in-frame clonotypes and omits some of them. The repertoire holds some 470,000 clones, with about 79% as singletons. The germline V gene encodes CDR1 SGHVS and CDR2 FNYEAQ. V gave up 8 bases and J gave up 5 bases; unmatched junction bases: 6. This CDR3 is built from 15 residues. Sample: PBMCs. The origin of this receptor is a woman in her thirties or forties in good health. Some clones in this sample may be carry-over from other donors' samples. This chain joins TRBV7-6 and TRBJ2-3, with TRBD2 matching over 14 bases. CDR3 coding DNA: TGTGCCAGCGCGGGACTAGCGGGGGTGAGAGATACGCAGTATTTT. Protein product: CASAGLAGVRDTQYF.